What follows is one T cell receptor beta chain and its context. The target of this receptor is not known. No base-level quality is on record; no much larger clone is a single base apart. This specimen belongs to a study of blood T cells in healthy people across ages (dated by TCRdb to between 2014 and 2016). With regard to the full study: In model experiments, template switching captured about one uniquely barcoded TCR beta cDNA molecule for every two T cells. The study analyzed two additional independent replicas of 1 million unique cDNA reads from the same blood draw for two donors, one aged 18 to 30 and one aged 80 or older. Donors of different ages were randomly distributed across sequencing lanes to avoid experimental bias. Using deep sequencing normalized with unique cDNA molecular identifiers, the study measured how TCR beta repertoire diversity changes with age. The donors were divided into four age groups: young (average approximately 16 years), middle-aged (about 41), aged (approximately 62) and long-lived (82). General study outcomes and caveats: Because the CMV infection status of the donors was unknown, age-related changes in expanded clonotypes may potentially have been confounded. A strong correlation was found between observed TCR beta diversity and the percentage of naive T cells measured by flow cytometry. Conclusive comparison of naive and antigen-experienced compartments was prevented by the profiling of bulk unsorted PBMCs. Estimates of total diversity based on one million sequenced T cells were considered lower bounds and underestimates. The long-lived group showed more naive CD4+ T cells, fewer expanded clones and increased TCR diversity than the aged group, suggesting age selection. Observed TCR beta diversity per million T cells fell roughly linearly with age, and a significant reduction was already apparent by age around 44.

Deletion took 1 base off V and 7 bases off J, with a span of 16 bases between the germline ends. CDR3 length: 15 amino acids, cysteine to phenylalanine. The read is trimmed to its CDR3 DNA, 45 bases read in frame from base 1. In the germline V gene, CDR1 corresponds to MGHRA and CDR2 to YSYEKL. The method was 5' RACE. Reads for this sample came from an Illumina HiSeq 2500. A second PCR of about 7 to 12 cycles was performed with a sample-barcoded 5' primer and a J-beta primer mix. A template-switch 5' adaptor carrying 12 random nucleotides introduced a unique molecular identifier onto each TCR beta cDNA molecule. At least 2.5 million CDR3-containing paired-end reads were obtained from each sample. First-strand cDNA was synthesized from all RNA with the Mint cDNA synthesis kit, primed by a TRBC-specific oligonucleotide. After uracil-DNA glycosylase treatment, a first 18-cycle PCR used universal primers M1SS and BC2_uni_R on all cDNA. Processing in the source paper ran as follows. For normalization, 1 million high-quality reads, each with a distinct molecular identifier, were randomly selected from each sample. Reads with shared molecular identifiers were discarded instead of being binned into consensus sequences. MiTCR, run with a Q25 quality threshold and the strictest error-elimination algorithm, handled CDR3 identification, clonotype clustering and error correction. A nonparametric unseen species model with Euler transformation was used to estimate a lower bound on total TCR beta diversity. Clones were called with MiXCR by TCRdb after fastp trimmed the public reads at Q25, and only in-frame beta chains were retained. Rows matching on CDR3 protein sequence are summarized as one entry with the most common DNA and genes. TCRdb, not the authors, supplied the V and J calls. The sample table lists some 1.4 million distinct CDR3 sequences, roughly 40% of them with a count of one. The ten top clones hold roughly 7.9% of the sample.

Donors were 39 systemically healthy Caucasian individuals from Russia aged roughly 6 to 95 years. Each donor gave approximately 9.3 milliliters of peripheral blood, collected into EDTA-treated Vacutainer tubes. PBMCs were isolated by Ficoll-Paque density-gradient centrifugation, with at least 6 million obtained per sample. Total RNA was extracted from PBMCs with Trizol reagent, with at least 5 micrograms obtained per sample. For every donor, an aliquot of PBMCs went through flow cytometry to measure the percentages of naive CD45RAhigh/CD27high T cells. Material: blood. The sequence links TRBV4-1 to TRBJ1-2, with the D gene not clear enough to name. The source is a woman younger than 30 in good health. In nucleotide form, the sequence is TGCGCCAGCAGCCAAGGAGAACGGACGTCTCCTGGCTACACCTTC. Its amino acids are CASSQGERTSPGYTF.